The 6 T cell receptor beta chains given below trace back to one sample, sequenced in a study of T-cell reconstitution after alpha-beta-depleted transplantation in children. Construction of the TCRbeta library involved unique molecular identifiers. TCRdb re-called the PCR reads through MiXCR, storing one row per CDR3 protein. The sample consists of 800,000 to 1,000,000 distinct CDR3 sequences, roughly 31% of them appearing once. Source: PBMCs, mostly from graft donor cells, taken 360 days after TCRalphabeta/CD19-depleted stem cell transplant. These receptors all stem from a boy less than two years old who had a stem cell transplant for SCID, so the T cells may come from the graft donor.

This rearrangement joins TRBV29-1 to TRBJ2-5; 10 nucleotides align to TRBD2. V was clipped by 3 bases and J by 5 bases; unmatched bases: 12. The CDR3 is 16 residues long. Per the germline V gene, CDR1 is SQVTM and CDR2 is ANQGSEA. CDR3 nucleotide sequence: TGCAGCGTTGATGGGCAGCTAGCGGGGGACCCGGAGACCCAGTACTTC. Translated: CSVDGQLAGDPETQYF.

This clonotype has only a few counts. The chain recombines TRBV5-1 with TRBJ2-1; 7 bases map to TRBD1. CDR1 and CDR2 (germline): SGHRS, YFSETQ. With V trimmed by 0 bases and J by 9 bases, 3 bases remained unmatched. This CDR3 spans 13 amino acids. The DNA for the CDR3 is TGCGCCAGCAGCTTGGCCCAGGGGGTTGAGCAGTTCTTC. Translation: CASSLAQGVEQFF.

This clonotype was recorded a few times. This chain's CDR3 is CASSLYGVPLSGELFF. CDR3 DNA: TGTGCCAGCAGTTTATATGGGGTCCCGTTATCCGGGGAGCTGTTTTTT. V and J are TRBV27 and TRBJ2-2; unclear D gene. CDR1 and CDR2 (germline): MNHEY, SMNVEV (reference sequence). The CDR3 consists of 16 residues. The V end lost 1 base, the J end lost 6 bases, and 15 bases lay between the germline ends.

The chain recombines TRBV12-3 or TRBV12-4 with TRBJ2-7; 7 nucleotides align to TRBD1. Losses at the gene ends were 4 bases for V and 3 bases for J; bases not matched to a gene: 6. The CDR3 runs to 14 residues. For the CDR3, the DNA is TGTGCCAGCAGTTCCTGGACAGGATTCTACGAGCAGTACTTC. Its translation is CASSSWTGFYEQYF.

This clonotype occurred a few times. The rearrangement joins TRBV29-1 to TRBJ2-5; weak D call: TRBD1 (6 bases). V shed 7 bases and J shed 3 bases, with 12 bases lying between them. CDR3 size: 12 residues. Germline values: CDR1 SQVTM, CDR2 ANQGSEA. The DNA of the CDR3 is TGCAGCGGTCTCAGGGGAGAAGAGACCCAGTACTTC. It encodes CSGLRGEETQYF.

CDR3 sequence reads: CASCLQGYNEQFF. The CDR3 DNA reads TGTGCCAGCTGCCTTCAGGGTTACAATGAGCAGTTCTTC. The rearrangement joins TRBV12-3 or TRBV12-4 to TRBJ2-1, with D tentatively TRBD1 (5 bases). Trimming took 8 bases from V and 4 from J, leaving 12 bases between them. The CDR3 totals 13 residues.